Listed below are T cell receptor beta chains from one sample, sequenced in a study of fetal regulatory T cell absence and autoimmunity. Clones were read by immunoSEQ multiplex PCR, and TCRdb kept only the in-frame ones, dropping some. The sample includes about 95,000 clones, about two thirds of them seen just once. Sequencing was performed on pancreas tissue. The source is a male donor with IPEX syndrome. The CDR3 runs from the conserved cysteine through the conserved F or W. Each record gives: J gene, D gene, clone size, V gene, CDR3 DNA, CDR3 protein. A D gene is named only where the DNA matches it firmly. A row's size may be missing; if present it is once, few, many or a size class.

TRBJ2-3 | . | . | TRBV7-2 | TGTGCCAGCAGGCGGAAGATAGCGGTGAGGGATACGCAGTATTTT | CASRRKIAVRDTQYF
TRBJ2-4 | TRBD1 | . | TRBV5-8 | TGTGCCAGCAGCGTTGGGACAGCAAAGGACATTCAGTACTTC | CASSVGTAKDIQYF
TRBJ2-7 | TRBD1 | . | TRBV5-1 | TGCGCCAGCAGCCGGACAGGGACCCACGAGCAGTACTTC | CASSRTGTHEQYF
TRBJ2-1 | . | . | TRBV5-4 | TGTGCCAGCAGCTTGGCGGGGCGGGCCGGTGAGCAGTTCTTC | CASSLAGRAGEQFF
TRBJ1-5 | . | . | TRBV4-1 | TGCGCCAGCAGCCAAGAAGGTCCCCAAGATAGCAATCAGCCCCAGCATTTT | CASSQEGPQDSNQPQHF
TRBJ2-2 | . | . | TRBV5-6 | TGTGTCAGCAGCGCTGACGTAGGACCTCTGTCGGCCGGGGAGCTGTTTTTT | CVSSADVGPLSAGELFF
TRBJ2-7 | . | few | TRBV7-2 | TGTGCCAGCGGGTTCACCTACGAGCAGTACTTC | CASGFTYEQYF
TRBJ1-1 | . | few | TRBV30 | TGTGCCTGGAGTCCTCAGAACACTGAAGCTTTCTTT | CAWSPQNTEAFF
TRBJ2-7 | TRBD1 | . | TRBV30 | TGTGCCTGGAGTGTAGGGGACAGGGGGGCCTACGAGCAGTACTTC | CAWSVGDRGAYEQYF
TRBJ1-2 | . | few | TRBV9 | TGTGCCAGCAGCGACCTGTCCAGTGGCCATGGCTACACCTTC | CASSDLSSGHGYTF
TRBJ2-7 | TRBD1 | . | TRBV4-3 | TGCGCCAGCAGCCAAGATCGGGTTGGACAGGGGGCGGGGGAGCAGTACTTC | CASSQDRVGQGAGEQYF
TRBJ1-1 | . | . | TRBV4-1 | TGCGCCAGCAGCCAAGAGAGGGGATACACTGAAGCTTTCTTT | CASSQERGYTEAFF